Each of the 5 T cell receptor beta chains below was sequenced from the same sample in a study of blood T cell repertoires in COVID-19 (dated by TCRdb to 2019 to 2021). The method behind the library was the immunoSEQ multiplex PCR assay. TCRdb's version of the immuneACCESS table is confined to in-frame rearrangements and falls short of the full clone set. An unresolved V gene accounts for under half of the shortfall where checked; the remainder is of unknown origin. The sample yields hundreds of thousands of clones; more than 75% were counted once. The ten top clones hold over 2.5% of the sample. Sequences were obtained from peripheral blood. The source is a man aged 55 to 70 with acute or convalescent COVID-19.

The rearrangement links TRBV14 to TRBJ1-2; no definite D call. CDR1 is SGHDN and CDR2 is FVKESK in the germline V gene. Trimming stripped 8 bases from V and 7 bases from J, with 23 bases between. This CDR3 has 15 residues. This CDR3 reads CASSPYSGSSSGYTF. In DNA form, the CDR3 reads TGTGCCAGCTCACCTTACTCAGGCAGTTCGAGTGGCTACACCTTC. Using reference TRBV14 and TRBJ1-2 for the parts outside the CDR3, the full variable domain is EAGVTQFPSHSVIEKGQTVTLRCDPISGHDNLYWYRRVMGKEIKFLLHFVKESKQDESGMPNNRFLAERTGGTYSTLKVQPAELEDSGVYFCASSPYSGSSSGYTFGSGTRLTVV.

The table lists this clone with a count of one. The gene calls are TRBV27 and TRBJ2-1; 12 bases are shared with TRBD1. Germline CDR1 and CDR2: MNHEY and SMNVEV (reference sequence). The CDR3 spans 16 residues. With V trimmed by 5 bases and J by 12 bases, 14 bases remained unmatched. The CDR3 nucleotides read TGTGCCAGCAGTGCCATATCGGGACAGGGGGCGTTTGGGCAGTTCTTC. Its protein is CASSAISGQGAFGQFF.

The gene calls are TRBV24-1 and TRBJ1-1; 7 bases align to TRBD1. Germline lookup yields CDR1 KGHDR and CDR2 SFDVKD. The CDR3 has 18 amino acids. The V segment lost 0 bases and the J segment 2 bases; nucleotides outside the gene matches: 11. The CDR3 protein is CATSDLPAQGKGNTEAFF. Written as DNA, the CDR3 is TGTGCCACCAGTGATTTGCCGGCACAGGGGAAGGGAAACACTGAAGCTTTCTTT.

The chain employs TRBV19 and TRBJ2-1, with D unresolved. V lost 1 base, J lost 0 bases, and 7 bases lay in between. The CDR3 contains 15 residues. Germline V gene lookup returns CDR1 LNHDA and CDR2 SQIVND (reference sequence). This CDR3 is CASSIGSISYNEQFF. The CDR3 DNA is TGTGCCAGTAGTATAGGAAGCATCTCCTACAATGAGCAGTTCTTC. The full variable domain, in which reference TRBV19 and TRBJ2-1 provide the parts outside the CDR3, is DGGITQSPKYLFRKEGQNVTLSCEQNLNHDAMYWYRQDPGQGLRLIYYSQIVNDFQKGDIAEGYSVSREKKESFPLTVTSAQKNPTAFYLCASSIGSISYNEQFFGPGTRLTVL.

The V call is TRBV2, the J call TRBJ2-6; D unclear. The germline V gene encodes CDR1 SNHLY and CDR2 FYNNEI. Trimming removed 6 bases at V and 4 bases at J, with 7 bases between. This CDR3 comprises 13 residues. The CDR3 DNA sequence: TGTGCCAGCAGGGTGACAGGGGCCAACGTCCTGACTTTC. Protein sequence: CASRVTGANVLTF.